This TCR beta chain stems from a study of cytomegalovirus exposure and HLA in healthy donors. Study results and caveats: Confirmation was obtained in vitro that a few CMV-associated chains are specific for CMV antigens. Accurate HLA-A and HLA-B prediction from TCR beta sequences was reported for most subjects. DRB1 had the most TCR associations and HLA-C the fewest, a later analysis found, with rates varying by HLA locus. Later examination showed HLA-associated TCR beta chains had greater clonal expansion than equally common others.

The PCR made use of 60 Vbeta and 13 Jbeta primers. The protocol was immunoSEQ multiplex PCR, while the TCRdb copy is restricted to in-frame clones and leaves out a portion. The profile covers about 130,000 clones, with 65% to 70% appearing a single time and 1.5% to 2% taken by the ten largest. As concerns this clone: Antigen: not known.

The CDR3 contains 14 residues. Trimming left V 3 bases short and J 7 bases short, with 12 bases between. The germline V gene encodes CDR1 MGHRA and CDR2 YSYEKL. This clonotype was sampled from a human donor in good health. V and J are TRBV4-1 and TRBJ2-2; the D is unclear. What was sequenced was PBMCs. DNA of the CDR3: TGCGCCAGCAGCCATATCCCCCGAGACGGGGAGCTGTTTTTT. It translates to CASSHIPRDGELFF.